This T cell receptor beta chain was recorded in a study of cytomegalovirus exposure and HLA in healthy donors. Libraries were prepared by immunoSEQ multiplex PCR; TCRdb keeps only in-frame clonotypes and omits some of them. The repertoire holds about 280,000 clones, approximately 88% seen once, with over 0.7% in the top ten. The sample consisted of PBMCs. The TCR comes from a woman between 18 and 30 years old in good health and CMV-seronegative.

DNA of the CDR3: TGTGCCAGCAGCGTAGTGGGCGAGACCCAGTACTTC. It translates to CASSVVGETQYF. The chain carries TRBV9 and TRBJ2-5, with D hard to call. This CDR3 has 12 amino acids. Germline lookup yields CDR1 SGDLS and CDR2 YYNGEE. Trimming took off 0 bases at V and 5 bases at J, with 5 bases between the two ends.